The clone carrying this T cell receptor (beta chain) was observed many times. What it recognizes is unknown. The study built unsorted libraries from 2 million PBMCs kept at -80 C. This sample was taken from a study of neurological immune-mediated disorders. The study, taken as a whole, reports: Multiple sclerosis was found to have the least TCR clonal expansion, below healthy controls, and HTLV-1-associated myelopathy the most. CDR3 amino acid sequences of expanded clones were not shared across subjects, a result suggesting private repertoires in all groups.

The junction had 7 bases not matched to a gene; V was cut back by 0 bases and J by 1 base. Germline lookup yields CDR1 LGHNA and CDR2 YNFKEQ. The CDR3 sequence is 18 residues long. cDNA synthesis was performed by 5'RACE with 10-nucleotide random UMIs. One entry per CDR3 protein, called by TCRdb with MiXCR from the 5' RACE reads. This table holds some 79,000 distinct CDR3 sequences, roughly 14% found once. The TCR was taken from a woman between 45 and 65 years old in good health. The rearrangement joins TRBV4-2 to TRBJ2-3, with 10 bases matching TRBD2. The sequencing sample was made of PBMCs. DNA for the CDR3: TGTGCCAGCAGCCAAGATTCTGTGCTAGCGGGGGGCACAGATACGCAGTATTTT. Its protein product is CASSQDSVLAGGTDTQYF.